Listed here is a single T cell receptor (beta chain). Some clones are missing from TCRdb's copy, which holds only in-frame ones; the method was immunoSEQ multiplex PCR. The sample includes roughly 260,000 clones, 91% of them seen just once. Recruits, aged about 18 to 90 years, lived in 25 or so US areas. Categorization into cohorts depended on clinical history that participants reported. V was pared by 3 bases and J by 5 bases, with 5 bases between. The CDR3 totals 12 residues. The germline gives CDR1 SNHLY, CDR2 FYNNEI. The data are from a study of blood T cell repertoires in COVID-19. Study overall: Some COVID-19 samples were acute and others convalescent; all came from the United States, Italy and Spain. Nucleic acid was either cDNA or gDNA, and it came from T cells, B-cell-depleted T cells, or PBMCs.

The sample taken for sequencing was PBMCs or T cells enriched from blood (not recorded which). This clonotype was sampled from a human donor in a cohort exposed to, infected with or recovered from COVID-19 (not recorded which). The donor label of this sample is uncertain. J is TRBJ2-1 and V is TRBV2; the D is unclear. The CDR3 sequence: CASSDYHNEQFF. CDR3 in DNA: TGTGCCAGCAGTGACTACCACAATGAGCAGTTCTTC. Supplemented by reference TRBV2 and TRBJ2-1, the full variable domain reads EPEVTQTPSHQVTQMGQEVILRCVPISNHLYFYWYRQILGQKVEFLVSFYNNEISEKSEIFDDQFSVERPDGSNFTLKIRSTKLEDSAMYFCASSDYHNEQFFGPGTRLTVL.